Presented here are 3 T cell receptor beta chains from one specimen sequenced in a study of blood T cell repertoires in COVID-19. Repertoires were generated with immunoSEQ multiplex PCR, while TCRdb's copy carries only in-frame clones and drops some. Of roughly 440,000 clones in the sample, about 91% were seen once. The sample was peripheral blood. These receptors came from a woman aged 45-59 years with COVID-19, enrolled during active disease.

This clone was recorded only once. The chain joins TRBV2 to TRBJ1-5; unclear D gene. In germline, CDR1 is SNHLY, CDR2 FYNNEI. The CDR3 length is 13 residues. Trimming took off 10 bases at V and 4 bases at J, with 14 bases between the two ends. The CDR3 bases are TGTGCCACTAATCTCGGGGAAAATCAGCCCCAGCATTTT. This sequence encodes CATNLGENQPQHF.

The chain uses TRBV5-8 and TRBJ1-2, with D perhaps matching TRBD1 (6 bases). The CDR3 extends over 14 amino acids. Germline V gives CDR1 SGHTS, CDR2 YDEGEE. V was pared by 7 bases and J by 0 bases, with 13 bases between. DNA of the CDR3: TGTGCCAGCGGCGGCCCAGGGGCTAACTATGGCTACACCTTC. Encoded protein: CASGGPGANYGYTF.

The chain is built from TRBV6-5 and TRBJ1-5; maybe TRBD1 (6 bases). The germline V and J ends were trimmed by 8 bases and 3 bases, with 11 bases remaining between them. Germline loops: CDR1 MNHEY, CDR2 SVGAGI. The CDR3 runs to 13 residues. The CDR3 DNA reads TGTGCCAGCCGGGACACCTTCAATCAGCCCCAGCATTTT. Translation gives CASRDTFNQPQHF.